This T cell receptor (beta chain) is from a study of cytomegalovirus exposure and HLA in healthy donors. The study sampled nominally healthy donors, though unrecorded immune exposures were likely. Primers included in the PCR were 60 Vbeta and 13 Jbeta primers. The assay was immunoSEQ multiplex PCR, and TCRdb's table has in-frame clones only and misses some. The sample holds under 200,000 clones, approximately 82% seen once. The sample comprised PBMCs. This clonotype was sampled from a man aged 45 to 65 in good health and CMV-seropositive.

CDR3 amino acids: CASSPGTGLNTEAFF. For the CDR3, the DNA is TGTGCCAGCAGTCCAGGGACAGGATTGAACACTGAAGCTTTCTTT. J is TRBJ1-1 and V is TRBV28; TRBD1 aligns across 8 bases. Germline V gene sequence: CDR1 MDHEN, CDR2 SYDVKM. CDR3 size: 15 residues. V shed 5 bases and J 0 bases; nucleotides not matched to a gene: 5.